This TCR beta chain is from a study of blood T cell repertoires in COVID-19. Study-wide background: Material from acute and convalescent COVID-19 was sourced from the United States, Italy and Spain. T cells, B-cell-depleted T cells, or PBMCs supplied cDNA or gDNA.

This CDR3 contains 10 residues. Trimming removed 4 bases from V and 3 bases from J, with 4 bases in between. Looked up from germline, CDR1 is SQVTM and CDR2 is ANQGSEA. Authors' processing steps: Amplification of reference gene primers provided the estimated nucleated cell counts. The data were produced by immunoSEQ multiplex PCR, yet TCRdb's version contains in-frame clones alone and is incomplete. V and J calls and clone size are as listed in that table; D and trimming were resolved from the DNA. The sample holds about 240,000 clones, 86% seen once. This sequence joins TRBV29-1 and TRBJ2-7; no reliable D call. The sample taken for sequencing was peripheral blood. The sequence came from a man in his sixties with acute or convalescent COVID-19. CDR3 sequence (DNA): TGCAGCGTTGCCCACTACGAGCAGTACTTC. Translation gives CSVAHYEQYF.